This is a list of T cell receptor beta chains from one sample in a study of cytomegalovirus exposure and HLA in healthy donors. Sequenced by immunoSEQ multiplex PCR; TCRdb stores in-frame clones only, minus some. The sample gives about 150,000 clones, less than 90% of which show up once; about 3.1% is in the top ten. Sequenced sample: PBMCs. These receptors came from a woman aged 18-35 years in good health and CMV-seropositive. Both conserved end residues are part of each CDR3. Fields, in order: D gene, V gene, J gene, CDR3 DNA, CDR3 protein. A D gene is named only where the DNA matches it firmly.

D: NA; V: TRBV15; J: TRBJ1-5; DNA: TGTGCCACCAGCAGAGCCGGACGAGGTTATCGGGGGCAGCCCCAGCATTTT; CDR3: CATSRAGRGYRGQPQHF
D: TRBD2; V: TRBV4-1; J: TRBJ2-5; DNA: TGCGCCAGCAGCCAAGGGAGCGGGAAGACCCAGTACTTC; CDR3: CASSQGSGKTQYF
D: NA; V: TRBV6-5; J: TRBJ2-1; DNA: TGTGCCAGCAGTTACTCTTCAGGTACCAAAACGGGGGAGCAGTTCTTC; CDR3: CASSYSSGTKTGEQFF
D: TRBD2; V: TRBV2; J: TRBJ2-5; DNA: TGTGCCAGCAGTTCGATAGCGGGAGGGCAAGAGACCCAGTACTTC; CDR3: CASSSIAGGQETQYF
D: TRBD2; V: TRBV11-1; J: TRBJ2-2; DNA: TGTGCCAGCAGCCCAGGACTAGCGGGAGATCCCGGGGAGCTGTTTTTT; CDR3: CASSPGLAGDPGELFF
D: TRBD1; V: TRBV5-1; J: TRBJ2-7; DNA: TGCGCCAGCAGTTACAGGGGAGTAAAGCAGTACTTC; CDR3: CASSYRGVKQYF
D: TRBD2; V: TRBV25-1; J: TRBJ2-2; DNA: TGTGCCAGCAGTGGTACTAGCGATACGAACACCGGGGAGCTGTTTTTT; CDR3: CASSGTSDTNTGELFF
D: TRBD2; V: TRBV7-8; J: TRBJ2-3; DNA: TGTGCCAGCAGACTAGCGGGAGGGTTCACAGATACGCAGTATTTT; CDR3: CASRLAGGFTDTQYF
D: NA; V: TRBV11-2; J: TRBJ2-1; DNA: TGTGCCAGCAGCTCCCGACTAGAATTCGGGAATGAGCAGTTCTTC; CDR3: CASSSRLEFGNEQFF
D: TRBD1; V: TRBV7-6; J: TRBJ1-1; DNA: TGTGCCAGCAGCGCAGTGGCCGGACAGGGCGGTGAAGCTTTCTTT; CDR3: CASSAVAGQGGEAFF
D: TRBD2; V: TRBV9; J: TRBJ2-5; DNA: TGTGCCAGCAGCGTAGGATTAGCGGGGCACCAAGAGACCCAGTACTTC; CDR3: CASSVGLAGHQETQYF
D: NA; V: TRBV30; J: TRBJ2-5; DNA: TGTGCCTGGAGTGTAGGGGTAATGCAAGAGACCCAGTACTTC; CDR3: CAWSVGVMQETQYF
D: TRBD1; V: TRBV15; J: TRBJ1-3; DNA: TGTGCCACCAGCAAAGACAGGGGCTCTGGAAACACCATATATTTT; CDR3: CATSKDRGSGNTIYF
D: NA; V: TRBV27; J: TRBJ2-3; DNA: TGTGCCAGCAGTTTGCACCACCCTAGATTTGGCACAGATACGCAGTATTTT; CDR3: CASSLHHPRFGTDTQYF
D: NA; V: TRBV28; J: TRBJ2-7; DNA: TGTGCCAGCAGTTTCGCGGGGTCCCTCGTTGGCGAGCAGTACTTC; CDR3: CASSFAGSLVGEQYF
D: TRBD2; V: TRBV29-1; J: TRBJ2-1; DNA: TGCAGCGTTGAACGACTAGCGGGAGGTCATGAGCAGTTCTTC; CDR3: CSVERLAGGHEQFF
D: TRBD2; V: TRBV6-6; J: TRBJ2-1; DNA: TGTGCCAGCAGTTACGTACTAGCGGGAAACAATGAGCAGTTCTTC; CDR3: CASSYVLAGNNEQFF
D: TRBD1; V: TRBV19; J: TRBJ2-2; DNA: TGTGCCAGTGGACGACAGGGGTTGGTCACCGGGGAGCTGTTTTTT; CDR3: CASGRQGLVTGELFF
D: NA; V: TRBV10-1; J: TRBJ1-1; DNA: TGCGCCAGCAGTGAGTCTGCTTGGGGGAGGACTGAAGCTTTCTTT; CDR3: CASSESAWGRTEAFF
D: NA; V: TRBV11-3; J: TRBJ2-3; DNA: TGTGCCAGCAGCTTAAGATCCGGCCACGGGGCAGATACGCAGTATTTT; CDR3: CASSLRSGHGADTQYF